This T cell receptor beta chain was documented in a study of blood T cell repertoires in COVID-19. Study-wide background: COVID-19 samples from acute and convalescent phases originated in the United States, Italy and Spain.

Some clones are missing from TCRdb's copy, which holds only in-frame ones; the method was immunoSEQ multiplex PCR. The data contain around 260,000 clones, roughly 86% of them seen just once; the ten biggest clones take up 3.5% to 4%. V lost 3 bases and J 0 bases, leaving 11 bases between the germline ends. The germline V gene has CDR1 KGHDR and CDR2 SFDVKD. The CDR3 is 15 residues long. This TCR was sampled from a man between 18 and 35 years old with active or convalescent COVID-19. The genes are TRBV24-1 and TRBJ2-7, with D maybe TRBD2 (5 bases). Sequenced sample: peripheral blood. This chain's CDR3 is CATSDPRGSSYEQYF. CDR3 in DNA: TGTGCCACCAGTGATCCTCGGGGAAGCTCCTACGAGCAGTACTTC.